Listed here is a single TCR beta chain. The germline CDR1 and CDR2 sequences are LGHDT and YNNKEL (reference sequence). V was cut by 3 bases and J by 7 bases, with 13 bases left in between. The CDR3 has 15 amino acids. This sample is drawn from a study of blood T cell repertoires in COVID-19. Study at large: Samples came from the United States, Italy and Spain, spanning acute and convalescent COVID-19. PBMCs, B-cell-depleted T cells, or T cells provided the cDNA or gDNA that made up the material.

Only in-frame clones appear in the TCRdb table, and some are missing; sequencing was by immunoSEQ multiplex PCR. The repertoire holds about 210,000 clones, with roughly 81% as singletons. Sequenced: peripheral blood. This sequence originates from a woman between 50 and 59 years old with active or convalescent COVID-19. J is TRBJ1-6 and V is TRBV3-1 (or the pseudogene TRBV3-2); D uncertain. The CDR3 region is CASSQRIGGNSPLHF. The CDR3 coding sequence is TGTGCCAGCAGCCAGAGAATCGGAGGCAATTCACCCCTCCACTTT.